Listed below are T cell receptor beta chains from one sample, sequenced in a study of neurological immune-mediated disorders. In TCRdb, the 5' RACE reads were re-called with MiXCR into one record per CDR3 protein. The sample has roughly 74,000 distinct CDR3 sequences; less than 5.5% are singletons. Sequencing was done on a sample of PBMCs. The receptors originated from a man between 18 and 29 years old with multiple sclerosis. Both conserved end residues are part of each CDR3. The order of the fields is clone size, D gene, V gene, J gene, CDR3 protein, CDR3 DNA. A D gene is named only where the DNA matches it firmly. Not all rows give a size; the values are once, few, many and, for expanded clones, a class.

abundance: many; d_gene: .; v_gene: TRBV28; j_gene: TRBJ2-6; CDR3aa: CASLSRGAGGANVLTF; CDR3nt: TGTGCCAGCCTAAGTAGAGGGGCTGGTGGGGCCAACGTCCTGACTTTC
abundance: many; d_gene: .; v_gene: TRBV7-3; j_gene: TRBJ1-1; CDR3aa: CASSQARNTEAFF; CDR3nt: TGTGCCAGCAGCCAAGCGCGGAACACTGAAGCTTTCTTT
abundance: many; d_gene: .; v_gene: TRBV6-1; j_gene: TRBJ1-2; CDR3aa: CASSEKTNYGYTF; CDR3nt: TGTGCCAGCAGTGAAAAAACTAACTATGGCTACACCTTC
abundance: many; d_gene: .; v_gene: TRBV2; j_gene: TRBJ2-7; CDR3aa: CASSETGYEQYF; CDR3nt: TGTGCCAGCAGCGAAACAGGGTACGAGCAGTACTTC
abundance: .; d_gene: .; v_gene: TRBV19; j_gene: TRBJ1-1; CDR3aa: CASSQRGTEAFF; CDR3nt: TGTGCCAGTAGTCAGCGAGGCACTGAAGCTTTCTTT
abundance: many; d_gene: .; v_gene: TRBV20-1; j_gene: TRBJ1-5; CDR3aa: CSARDSGNQPQNF; CDR3nt: TGCAGTGCTAGAGATTCGGGTAATCAGCCCCAGAATTTT
abundance: .; d_gene: TRBD2; v_gene: TRBV9; j_gene: TRBJ2-1; CDR3aa: CASSGKREEQFF; CDR3nt: TGTGCCAGCAGCGGGAAGCGGGAAGAGCAGTTCTTC
abundance: many; d_gene: .; v_gene: TRBV20-1; j_gene: TRBJ2-4; CDR3aa: CSARWLGVDKNIQYF; CDR3nt: TGCAGTGCTAGATGGTTAGGGGTCGACAAAAACATTCAGTACTTC
abundance: few; d_gene: .; v_gene: TRBV5-5; j_gene: TRBJ2-1; CDR3aa: CASSLQLGGYNEQFF; CDR3nt: TGTGCCAGCAGCTTGCAATTAGGGGGGTACAATGAGCAGTTCTTC
abundance: many; d_gene: .; v_gene: TRBV24-1; j_gene: TRBJ2-1; CDR3aa: CATSGEQSYNEQFF; CDR3nt: TGTGCCACCAGTGGGGAACAGTCCTACAATGAGCAGTTCTTC
abundance: many; d_gene: .; v_gene: TRBV20-1; j_gene: TRBJ2-7; CDR3aa: CSASLSYEQYF; CDR3nt: TGCAGTGCTAGTTTGTCCTACGAGCAGTACTTC
abundance: many; d_gene: TRBD1; v_gene: TRBV6-6; j_gene: TRBJ1-2; CDR3aa: CASSYLAGGGYTF; CDR3nt: TGTGCCAGCAGTTACCTGGCAGGGGGTGGCTACACCTTC
abundance: many; d_gene: .; v_gene: TRBV29-1; j_gene: TRBJ2-3; CDR3aa: CSVATDTDTQYF; CDR3nt: TGCAGCGTTGCGACGGACACAGATACGCAGTATTTT
abundance: many; d_gene: .; v_gene: TRBV29-1; j_gene: TRBJ2-1; CDR3aa: CSVEDQRTEQFF; CDR3nt: TGCAGCGTTGAAGATCAACGTACTGAGCAGTTCTTC
abundance: many; d_gene: TRBD1; v_gene: TRBV20-1; j_gene: TRBJ1-2; CDR3aa: CGTEINYGYTF; CDR3nt: TGTGGGACAGAGATAAACTATGGCTACACCTTC
abundance: .; d_gene: .; v_gene: TRBV6-2/TRBV6-3; j_gene: TRBJ2-1; CDR3aa: CASSYSRAELPNNEQFF; CDR3nt: TGTGCCAGCAGTTACTCGAGGGCAGAGTTACCCAACAATGAGCAGTTCTTC
abundance: many; d_gene: .; v_gene: TRBV5-1; j_gene: TRBJ2-1; CDR3aa: CASSLAPWGEQFF; CDR3nt: TGCGCCAGCAGCTTGGCCCCCTGGGGTGAGCAGTTCTTC
abundance: many; d_gene: .; v_gene: TRBV7-6; j_gene: TRBJ1-5; CDR3aa: CASSLGPGPGARMPQHF; CDR3nt: TGTGCCAGCAGCTTAGGGCCAGGTCCGGGGGCGCGGATGCCCCAGCATTTT
abundance: few; d_gene: .; v_gene: TRBV20-1; j_gene: TRBJ1-5; CDR3aa: CSARLGAGNQPQHF; CDR3nt: TGCAGTGCTAGATTGGGGGCCGGCAATCAGCCCCAGCATTTT
abundance: many; d_gene: TRBD1; v_gene: TRBV12-3/TRBV12-4; j_gene: TRBJ1-2; CDR3aa: CASSLGTGGEGYTF; CDR3nt: TGTGCCAGCAGTTTAGGGACAGGGGGCGAGGGCTACACCTTC
abundance: .; d_gene: TRBD1; v_gene: TRBV7-2; j_gene: TRBJ1-5; CDR3aa: CASSKGQDSQPQNF; CDR3nt: TGTGCCAGCAGCAAGGGACAGGATAGCCAGCCCCAGAATTTT
abundance: .; d_gene: .; v_gene: TRBV2; j_gene: TRBJ2-2; CDR3aa: CASSEARARAGATGELFF; CDR3nt: TGTGCCAGCAGTGAAGCGAGGGCCAGGGCAGGGGCCACCGGGGAGCTGTTTTTT
abundance: many; d_gene: .; v_gene: TRBV5-6; j_gene: TRBJ2-7; CDR3aa: CASRGPGEYEQYF; CDR3nt: TGTGCCAGCAGAGGGCCAGGGGAGTACGAGCAGTACTTC
abundance: few; d_gene: .; v_gene: TRBV24-1; j_gene: TRBJ2-5; CDR3aa: CATSETKETQYF; CDR3nt: TGTGCCACCAGTGAAACCAAAGAGACCCAGTACTTC
abundance: many; d_gene: .; v_gene: TRBV5-1; j_gene: TRBJ2-1; CDR3aa: CASSLWGNEQFF; CDR3nt: TGCGCCAGCAGCTTATGGGGGAATGAGCAGTTCTTC
abundance: many; d_gene: TRBD2; v_gene: TRBV5-1; j_gene: TRBJ2-1; CDR3aa: CASSLDLAGSNEQFF; CDR3nt: TGCGCCAGCAGCTTGGACCTAGCGGGGTCCAATGAGCAGTTCTTC
abundance: many; d_gene: TRBD2; v_gene: TRBV20-1; j_gene: TRBJ2-2; CDR3aa: CSATRTSGGVSNTGELFF; CDR3nt: TGCAGTGCTACCAGGACTAGCGGGGGGGTTTCGAACACCGGGGAGCTGTTTTTT
abundance: many; d_gene: .; v_gene: TRBV20-1; j_gene: TRBJ1-4; CDR3aa: CSAREQNEKLFF; CDR3nt: TGCAGTGCTAGAGAACAGAATGAAAAACTGTTTTTT
abundance: many; d_gene: .; v_gene: TRBV28; j_gene: TRBJ2-7; CDR3aa: CASSTFNYEQYF; CDR3nt: TGTGCCAGCAGTACGTTCAACTACGAGCAGTACTTC